The rows below give T cell receptor beta chains drawn from one sample of a study of shared clonotypes between healthy human individuals. Libraries were prepared by immunoSEQ multiplex PCR; TCRdb keeps only in-frame clonotypes and omits some of them. There are a few million clones in the sample; around 95% occur only once, and over 0.1% lies in the top ten. The sample consisted of naive CD4+ T cells sorted from blood. The origin of the receptors is a man between 18 and 29 years old in good health. The CDR3 runs from the conserved cysteine through the conserved F or W. D genes are given only for firm matches. A row's size may be missing; if present it is once, few, many or a size class.

once TRBJ2-5 TRBV19 NA CASSNPYQETQYF TGTGCCAGTAGTAACCCCTACCAAGAGACCCAGTACTTC
once TRBJ2-1 TRBV30 TRBD2 CAWSENLAGGPREQFF TGTGCCTGGAGCGAAAACTTAGCGGGAGGACCTAGGGAGCAGTTCTTC
NA TRBJ1-2 TRBV30 TRBD1 CAWSRQGKYTF TGTGCCTGGAGTCGACAGGGAAAGTACACCTTC
NA TRBJ2-7 TRBV5-1 TRBD2 CASSLAGRGSSYEQYF TGCGCCAGCAGCTTGGCAGGGCGGGGGAGCTCCTACGAGCAGTACTTC
NA TRBJ2-7 TRBV20-1 NA CSASRDYEQYF TGCAGTGCTAGCAGAGACTACGAGCAGTACTTC
once TRBJ2-7 TRBV2 NA CASSVEQGDYEQYF TGTGCCAGCAGTGTGGAACAGGGAGACTACGAGCAGTACTTC
NA TRBJ2-1 TRBV5-1 NA CASSLTGGRQFF TGCGCCAGCAGCTTGACGGGTGGGCGGCAGTTCTTC
NA TRBJ2-5 TRBV7-9 TRBD2 CASSPTSAWETQYF TGTGCCAGCAGCCCGACTAGCGCCTGGGAGACCCAGTACTTC
NA TRBJ2-3 TRBV13 NA CASSPTRVGDTQYF TGTGCCAGCAGCCCCACCCGGGTTGGGGATACGCAGTATTTT
NA TRBJ1-4 TRBV29-1 NA CSVGDTLREKLFF TGCAGCGTGGGGGACACCCTTAGGGAAAAACTGTTTTTT
NA TRBJ2-7 TRBV6-5 NA CASSQGGGYEQYF TGTGCCAGCAGCCAGGGGGGAGGTTACGAGCAGTACTTC
NA TRBJ1-6 TRBV5-4 NA CASSSGTHTTGSPLHF TGTGCCAGTTCCTCCGGGACACATACAACGGGTTCACCCCTCCACTTT
NA TRBJ1-5 TRBV19 NA CASSIDRDQPQHF TGTGCCAGTAGTATAGACAGGGATCAGCCCCAGCATTTT
NA TRBJ2-7 TRBV28 NA CASSLWTDSYEQYF TGTGCCAGCAGTTTATGGACAGACTCCTACGAGCAGTACTTC
NA TRBJ2-3 TRBV11-2 NA CASSSPGAPTTDTQYF TGTGCCAGCAGCTCGCCAGGGGCGCCCACGACAGATACGCAGTATTTT
NA TRBJ2-5 TRBV5-6 TRBD2 CASSRWAYVGAGVVETQYF TGTGCCAGCAGTCGGTGGGCCTATGTTGGAGCGGGAGTAGTTGAGACCCAGTACTTC
NA TRBJ1-1 TRBV6-4 NA CASSGGPLPRAFF TGTGCCAGCAGTGGCGGGCCTCTCCCTAGGGCTTTCTTT
NA TRBJ1-4 TRBV6-5 TRBD1 CASSRTGFEKLFF TGTGCCAGCAGCCGGACAGGGTTTGAAAAACTGTTTTTT
NA TRBJ1-5 TRBV10-2 NA CASSELGMRDQPQHF TGCGCCAGCAGTGAGTTGGGGATGAGAGATCAGCCCCAGCATTTT
NA TRBJ2-7 TRBV6-1 NA CASSEVSGFSYEQYF TGTGCCAGCAGTGAAGTGTCAGGGTTCTCCTACGAGCAGTACTTC
once TRBJ1-6 TRBV25-1 NA CASSEQGNSPLHF TGTGCCAGCAGTGAACAGGGAAATTCACCCCTCCACTTT
NA TRBJ2-7 TRBV28 NA CASRPQGGRNEQYF TGTGCCAGCAGACCTCAGGGGGGGCGGAACGAGCAGTACTTC
NA TRBJ2-3 TRBV6-1 NA CASSEGGGPDTQYF TGTGCCAGCAGTGAGGGAGGGGGACCAGATACGCAGTATTTT
once TRBJ1-3 TRBV9 NA CASSAESSGNTIYF TGTGCCAGCAGCGCGGAGTCCTCTGGAAACACCATATATTTT
NA TRBJ2-3 TRBV29-1 NA CSVGSTDTQYF TGCAGCGTTGGGAGCACAGATACGCAGTATTTT
NA TRBJ2-5 TRBV20-1 NA CTARLQETQYF TGCACGGCCAGGCTACAAGAGACCCAGTACTTC
NA TRBJ1-1 TRBV29-1 TRBD1 CSASGTGNTEAFF TGCAGCGCCTCCGGGACAGGGAACACTGAAGCTTTCTTT
NA TRBJ2-7 TRBV27 TRBD1 CASSLAAGGVYEQYF TGTGCCAGCAGTTTAGCGGCAGGGGGAGTATACGAGCAGTACTTC
NA TRBJ2-5 TRBV4-1 NA CASSQMDVQETQYF TGCGCCAGCAGCCAAATGGATGTGCAAGAGACCCAGTACTTC
NA TRBJ2-3 TRBV5-4 NA CASSFRGTDTQYF TGTGCCAGCAGCTTTCGGGGCACAGATACGCAGTATTTT
NA TRBJ2-1 TRBV5-1 NA CASSKGQNNEQFF TGCGCCAGCTCTAAAGGTCAAAACAATGAGCAGTTCTTC
NA TRBJ1-2 TRBV18 TRBD1 CASSPDRTGQGYTF TGTGCCAGCTCACCGGACCGGACAGGGCAAGGCTACACCTTC
NA TRBJ2-1 TRBV7-2 NA CASSPRSGGSYNEQFF TGTGCCAGCAGCCCCCGAAGCGGAGGCTCCTACAATGAGCAGTTCTTC
NA TRBJ2-3 TRBV29-1 NA CSVESTALTDTQYF TGCAGCGTTGAATCCACAGCGCTCACAGATACGCAGTATTTT
NA TRBJ1-4 TRBV5-6 NA CASSLGLWEKLFF TGTGCCAGCAGCTTGGGGCTATGGGAAAAACTGTTTTTT
NA TRBJ1-6 TRBV5-1 NA CASSLDARVNSPLHF TGCGCCAGCAGCTTGGATGCCAGGGTTAATTCACCCCTCCACTTT
NA TRBJ2-1 TRBV7-2 TRBD1 CASSAGQGESREFF TGTGCCAGCAGCGCGGGACAGGGGGAGAGTAGGGAGTTCTTC
NA TRBJ1-1 TRBV5-4 TRBD1 CASSLQGGTGTEAFF TGTGCCAGCAGCTTACAGGGGGGGACGGGCACTGAAGCTTTCTTT
NA TRBJ1-5 TRBV10-3 TRBD1 CAIGDSQGNNQPQHF TGTGCCATCGGCGACTCACAGGGGAACAATCAGCCCCAGCATTTT
NA TRBJ1-1 TRBV5-1 NA CASSLVADSEAFF TGCGCCAGCAGCTTGGTGGCAGACTCTGAAGCTTTCTTT
NA TRBJ1-2 TRBV13 TRBD1 CASSTLTGGHYGYTF TGTGCCAGCAGCACCCTGACAGGGGGACACTATGGCTACACCTTC
NA TRBJ2-2 TRBV7-3 TRBD1 CASRPPVPGQKTGELFF TGTGCCAGCAGACCCCCCGTCCCGGGACAGAAAACCGGGGAGCTGTTTTTT
NA TRBJ1-6 TRBV5-1 TRBD1 CASSLAGQVLSPLHF TGCGCCAGCAGCTTGGCGGGACAGGTTCTTTCACCCCTCCACTTT
NA TRBJ2-2 TRBV19 TRBD1 CASSLQTGGNTGELFF TGTGCCAGTAGCCTCCAAACAGGGGGTAACACCGGGGAGCTGTTTTTT
NA TRBJ2-7 TRBV11-2 TRBD2 CASSPTSGSYEQYF TGTGCCAGCAGCCCGACTAGCGGGTCCTACGAGCAGTACTTC
NA TRBJ1-1 TRBV5-4 NA CASRQGRENTEAFF TGTGCCAGCAGACAGGGACGGGAGAACACTGAAGCTTTCTTT
few TRBJ2-7 TRBV10-3 NA CAISLALTYEQYF TGTGCCATCAGTCTAGCGCTTACCTACGAGCAGTACTTC